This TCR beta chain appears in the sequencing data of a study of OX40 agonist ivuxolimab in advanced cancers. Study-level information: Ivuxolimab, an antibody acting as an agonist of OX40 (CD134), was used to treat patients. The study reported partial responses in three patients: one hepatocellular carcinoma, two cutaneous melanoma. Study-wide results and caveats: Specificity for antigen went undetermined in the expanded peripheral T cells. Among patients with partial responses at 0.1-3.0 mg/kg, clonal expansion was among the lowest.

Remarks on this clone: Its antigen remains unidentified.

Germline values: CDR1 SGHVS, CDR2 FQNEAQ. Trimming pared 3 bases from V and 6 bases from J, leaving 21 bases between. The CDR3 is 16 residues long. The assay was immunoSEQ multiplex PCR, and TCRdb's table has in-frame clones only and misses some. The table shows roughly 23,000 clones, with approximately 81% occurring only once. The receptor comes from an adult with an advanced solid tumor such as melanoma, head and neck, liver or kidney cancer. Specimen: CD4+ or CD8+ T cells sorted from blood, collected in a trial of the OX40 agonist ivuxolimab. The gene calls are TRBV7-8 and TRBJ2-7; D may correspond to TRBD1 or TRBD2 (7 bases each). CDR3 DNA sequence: TGTGCCAGCAGCTTTTCTCCATGGGAGGGGGCCGGCGAGCAGTACTTC. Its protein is CASSFSPWEGAGEQYF.